These 25 T cell receptor beta chains share one sample of origin, sequenced in a study of T cell changes during pregnancy in multiple sclerosis (dated by TCRdb to the late 2010s). The library was made by the immunoSEQ multiplex PCR assay. TCRdb holds this immuneACCESS table with in-frame rearrangements only. Some clones are missing; in checked studies, unresolved V genes explain under half, and the rest has no known cause. Here the sample has some 76,000 clones; about nine tenths occur a single time. The ten largest account for under 0.35% of the sample. The sequencing here drew on CD4+ T cells from peripheral blood mononuclear cells, taken after pregnancy. These receptors were taken from a female donor with multiple sclerosis, enrolled in a pregnancy study.

The chain has TRBV5-8 and TRBJ1-1; D gene uncertain. The CDR3 is 13 amino acids. CDR1 and CDR2 from the germline V gene are SGHTS and YDEGEE. V was cut by 0 bases and J by 1 base, with 4 bases left in between. The CDR3 DNA reads as TGTGCCAGCAGCTTGGGAGGGAACACTGAAGCTTTCTTT. Translation gives CASSLGGNTEAFF.

V gene TRBV27 combines with J gene TRBJ2-3; 7 bases fit TRBD2. V lost 6 bases to trimming and J lost 3 bases; unmatched junction nucleotides: 12. Germline values: CDR1 MNHEY, CDR2 SMNVEV (reference sequence). CDR3 length: 16 residues. Here the CDR3 reads CASRRSGGSPTDTQYF. The CDR3 coding sequence is TGTGCCAGCAGGAGGAGCGGCGGGAGTCCTACAGATACGCAGTATTTT.

The V call is TRBV4-2, the J call TRBJ1-1; tentative D call: TRBD1 (5 bases). The germline gives CDR1 LGHNA, CDR2 YNFKEQ. V was pared by 2 bases and J by 6 bases, with 22 bases between. The CDR3 runs 17 residues. CDR3 in DNA: TGTGCCAGCAGCCAACCCTCCGGGGGGGGGTCTAGCGCTGAAGCTTTCTTT. It specifies CASSQPSGGGSSAEAFF.

The chain recombines TRBV7-3 with TRBJ1-1, with unresolved D. V was pared by 5 bases and J by 4 bases, with 11 bases between. The CDR3 length is 13 residues. Germline CDR1 reads SGHTA; CDR2 reads FQGTGA. CDR3 bases: TGTGCCAGCAGCCTGACACGATTCACTGAAGCTTTCTTT. This gives the protein CASSLTRFTEAFF.

This chain uses TRBV5-1 with TRBJ2-4; 8 bases map to TRBD1. The CDR3 is made up of 13 amino acids. V lost 3 bases and J lost 6; bases outside the gene matches: 2. Germline V gene sequence: CDR1 SGHRS, CDR2 YFSETQ. The CDR3 protein is CASSSGQVNIQYF. The CDR3 DNA sequence: TGCGCCAGCAGCTCGGGACAGGTAAACATTCAGTACTTC.

The rearrangement uses TRBV10-3 and TRBJ1-1; 11 bases agree with TRBD1. CDR3 length: 13 amino acids. Trimming took 10 bases from V and 4 from J; bases not matched to a gene: 5. Looked up from germline, CDR1 is ENHRY and CDR2 is SYGVKD. The CDR3 protein is CANSGQGGTEAFF. CDR3 nucleotides: TGTGCCAACTCGGGACAGGGGGGCACTGAAGCTTTCTTT.

V is TRBV18 and J is TRBJ1-5; maybe TRBD1 (5 bases). CDR1 is KGHSH, CDR2 LQKENI, per germline. The CDR3 runs 17 residues. The V and J ends lost 1 base and 6 bases respectively, with 19 bases between them. The CDR3: CASSPRETWGVPQPQHF. CDR3 sequence (DNA): TGTGCCAGCTCACCACGGGAGACCTGGGGGGTCCCTCAGCCCCAGCATTTT.

The rearrangement joins TRBV9 to TRBJ2-1; 12 nucleotides line up with TRBD2. The length of the CDR3 is 16 residues. Trimming removed 0 bases from V and 8 bases from J; junction bases left unmatched: 6. Germline V gene lookup returns CDR1 SGDLS and CDR2 YYNGEE. CDR3 in DNA: TGTGCCAGCAGCGTAGCTGCACTAGCGGGAGGAGATGAGCAGTTCTTC. It is translated as CASSVAALAGGDEQFF.

V is TRBV15 and J is TRBJ1-1; maybe TRBD1 (6 bases). Trimming left V 3 bases short and J 4 bases short, with 15 bases between. The CDR3 length is 15 residues. Germline CDR1 is LNHNV and CDR2 is YYDKDF (reference sequence). The CDR3 loop is CATSRGGQSGTEAFF. The CDR3 DNA reads TGTGCCACCAGCAGGGGCGGACAGAGCGGCACTGAAGCTTTCTTT.

The chain has TRBV7-3 and TRBJ2-4; unclear D gene. V was shortened by 3 bases and J by 11 bases, with 14 bases between the two germline ends. The CDR3 sequence is 13 residues long. Germline-derived CDR1 and CDR2 are SGHTA and FQGTGA. CDR3 coding DNA: TGTGCCAGCAGCTTCCCCCCCGCGGAAGTTCAGTACTTC. Translation gives CASSFPPAEVQYF.

The chain joins TRBV6-5 to TRBJ1-3, with D perhaps TRBD1 (5 bases). The CDR3 extends over 15 amino acids. Germline loops: CDR1 MNHEY, CDR2 SVGAGI. Deletions cut 2 bases from V and 4 bases from J, with 12 bases between. The CDR3 coding sequence is TGTGCCAGCAGTTACCAGGGCCCGGCGGGAAACACCATATATTTT. The encoded protein is CASSYQGPAGNTIYF.

This sequence joins TRBV19 and TRBJ1-5; D gene ambiguous. Germline V gives CDR1 LNHDA, CDR2 SQIVND (reference sequence). This CDR3 contains 15 residues. Deletions cut 1 base from V and 7 bases from J, with 14 bases between. The CDR3 DNA reads as TGTGCCAGTAGTATAGGACACACCTGGAACCAGCCCCAGCATTTT. Protein product: CASSIGHTWNQPQHF.

V usage is TRBV10-2 and J usage is TRBJ2-7; 8 bases agree with TRBD1. V gave up 3 bases and J gave up 2 bases; unmatched junction bases: 3. Germline V gene sequence: CDR1 WSHSY, CDR2 SAAADI. The CDR3 is made up of 14 amino acids. In DNA, the CDR3 is TGCGCCAGCAGTGACGGACAGGGAGCCTACGAGCAGTACTTC. Translation gives CASSDGQGAYEQYF.

Concerning this clone: Other DNA sequences in the sample encode the same CDR3. This sequence joins TRBV6-5 and TRBJ1-1; D possibly corresponds to TRBD1 (6 bases). V lost 0 bases and J lost 4, with 6 bases in between. CDR1 is MNHEY, CDR2 SVGAGI, per germline. The CDR3 sequence is 13 residues long. This CDR3 reads CASSYSGGTEAFF. The CDR3 DNA reads as TGTGCCAGCAGTTACTCAGGGGGCACTGAAGCTTTCTTT.

This chain connects TRBV6-6 to TRBJ1-2; no firm D call. The CDR3 consists of 15 residues. With 1 base removed from V and 0 bases from J, the gap between germline ends came to 9 bases. Looked up from germline, CDR1 is MNHNY and CDR2 is SVGAGI (reference sequence). The CDR3 nucleotides read TGTGCCAGCAGTTACTTTGGAGTAGCTAACTATGGCTACACCTTC. Protein sequence: CASSYFGVANYGYTF.

J is TRBJ1-1 and V is TRBV2; possible D gene TRBD1, 5 bases. Germline V gene lookup returns CDR1 SNHLY and CDR2 FYNNEI. The CDR3 totals 14 residues. Trimming cost V 8 bases and J 1 base, with 14 bases left between them. CDR3 in DNA: TGTGCCAGCCGCCTCCGACAGCGGAACACTGAAGCTTTCTTT. It yields the protein CASRLRQRNTEAFF.

This clone has a single count. The rearrangement links TRBV7-2 to TRBJ2-7, with D tentatively TRBD2 (6 bases). V shed 5 bases and J shed 6 bases, with 14 bases lying between them. From germline, CDR1 is SGHTA and CDR2 FQGNSA. The CDR3 sequence is 13 residues long. The CDR3: CASSETPGGEQYF. In nucleotides, the CDR3 is TGTGCCAGCAGCGAGACCCCCGGGGGCGAGCAGTACTTC.

This sequence joins TRBV4-1 and TRBJ2-6; D unresolved. Trimming took off 1 base at V and 2 bases at J, with 15 bases between the two ends. The CDR3 has 18 residues. In germline, CDR1 is MGHRA, CDR2 YSYEKL. As DNA, the CDR3 is TGCGCCAGCAGCCAAGTAGACATGGGCCTACCTGGGGCCAACGTCCTGACTTTC. Translation: CASSQVDMGLPGANVLTF.

This clone came up once. The gene calls are TRBV18 and TRBJ1-4, with 11 bases that match TRBD1. The J segment lost 8 bases and the V segment lost 4 bases, leaving 0 bases of the junction unmatched. Germline V gene data show CDR1 as KGHSH and CDR2 as LQKENI. There are 13 residues in the CDR3. The chain's CDR3 is CASSRDRGEKLFF. For the CDR3, the DNA is TGTGCCAGCTCACGGGACAGGGGGGAAAAACTGTTTTTT. The full variable domain, completed using reference TRBV18 and TRBJ1-4, is NAGVMQNPRHLVRRRGQEARLRCSPMKGHSHVYWYRQLPEEGLKFMVYLQKENIIDESGMPKERFSAEFPKEGPSILRIQQVVRGDSAAYFCASSRDRGEKLFFGSGTQLSVL.

The chain carries TRBV2 and TRBJ2-3; TRBD2 might be the D (6 bases). CDR3 size: 12 residues. The germline V gene encodes CDR1 SNHLY and CDR2 FYNNEI. The germline V and J ends were trimmed by 7 bases and 8 bases, with 13 bases remaining between them. The CDR3 coding sequence is TGTGCCAGCACCTACTTCGGGGGTACGCAGTATTTT. Translating it yields CASTYFGGTQYF.

The chain employs TRBV6-5 and TRBJ2-7; 8 bases map to TRBD1. Unmatched junction bases numbered 6, after V lost 4 bases and J lost 7 bases. The germline gives CDR1 MNHEY, CDR2 SVGAGI. The CDR3 sequence is 13 residues long. As DNA, the CDR3 is TGTGCCAGCAGTTCAGGGGGCCCAGGGGAGCAGTACTTC. Translation: CASSSGGPGEQYF.

The rearrangement joins TRBV18 to TRBJ1-4, with TRBD1 matching over 7 bases. Per germline, CDR1 KGHSH and CDR2 LQKENI. V lost 3 bases, J lost 2 bases, and 3 bases stayed unmatched. This CDR3 is 15 amino acids long. CDR3 residues: CASSPPGQTNEKLFF. CDR3 in DNA: TGTGCCAGCTCACCTCCGGGACAGACTAATGAAAAACTGTTTTTT.

V usage is TRBV5-5 and J usage is TRBJ1-5; possible D gene TRBD1, 6 bases. The V end was cut by 3 bases, the J end by 1 base, with 11 bases between. The germline CDR1 and CDR2 sequences are SGHKS and YYEKEE (reference sequence). CDR3 length: 15 amino acids. As DNA, the CDR3 is TGTGCCAGCAGCTCAACAGGGTCCAGCAATCAGCCCCAGCATTTT. It encodes CASSSTGSSNQPQHF.

The chain links TRBV19 to TRBJ1-4; TRBD1 matches at 8 bases. V shed 4 bases, J shed 8 bases, and the junction held 9 bases outside the gene matches. This CDR3 has 15 amino acids. Germline lookup yields CDR1 LNHDA and CDR2 SQIVND (reference sequence). This CDR3 is CASSSDRGPGEKLFF. The CDR3 region has the DNA TGTGCCAGTAGTAGCGACAGGGGCCCAGGGGAAAAACTGTTTTTT.

The V call is TRBV6-4, the J call TRBJ2-1, with TRBD2 as a possible D gene (6 bases). This CDR3 is 19 amino acids long. V was clipped by 7 bases and J by 2 bases, with 27 bases between them. Germline V gives CDR1 MRHNA, CDR2 SNTAGT. CDR3 nucleotide sequence: TGTGCCAGCATCTCGCAGTGGTACGGAGGGAACGATACCTACAATGAGCAGTTCTTC. It specifies CASISQWYGGNDTYNEQFF.